The source of this T cell receptor (beta chain) is a study of PD-L1 blockade in urothelial cancer (dated by TCRdb to about 2017). Study-wide context: Therapy was started at some point between 2013 and 2015 for all patients, and atezolizumab 1,200 mg was administered intravenously every 3 weeks. About 85% of the roughly 29 patients were males with bladder-origin urothelial cancer, and 18 of 29 reported a prior smoking history. Patients had an ECOG performance status of 0 or 1 and had received between 0 and 3 prior chemotherapy regimens. Blood samples were analyzed at 3 weeks after treatment start (second dose) and at 6 weeks after treatment start. Blood samples gave a median of about 140,000 T cells and 83,000 or so unique TCRs, with a median clonality of approximately 0.08. The study, an exploratory multi-omic analysis, examined somatic, immune and clinical correlates of response to PD-L1 blockade with atezolizumab in urothelial cancer. Pretreatment tumor samples and matched peripheral blood, collected serially before and after atezolizumab treatment, underwent TCR sequencing. Durable clinical benefit meant progression-free survival longer than 6 months, and TCR features were also tested against progression-free and overall survival. Whole exome sequencing and RNA sequencing of pretreatment tumors were performed alongside TCR sequencing in the same patients. Durable clinical benefit was achieved by nine patients but not by the remaining 20. Some 30 patients had pretreatment blood TCR-seq, about 24 had at least one posttreatment blood collection, and about 24 had tumor TCR-seq.

What the work shows at the level of the full study, not this receptor alone: Because the sample size was small (n ≈ 30) and many exploratory analyses were performed, the results are intended to be hypothesis-generating. Improved progression-free and overall survival was found to be associated with pretreatment peripheral blood TCR clonality below the median. Patients with durable benefit showed greater expansion of tumor-associated TCR clones in peripheral blood 3 weeks after starting treatment (n of about 20, p = 0.022).

The germline V gene supplies CDR1 MNHNS and CDR2 SASEGT. The CDR3 goes from the cysteine to the phenylalanine over 15 residues. The DNA shown is the 45-base CDR3, in frame from base 1. V and J are truncated by 4 bases and 2 bases respectively, leaving an intervening sequence of 14 bases. The table lists this clone with a count of one. Its antigen is currently not known. Within one base of it there is no much larger clone, and no base qualities were kept. Synthetic TCR analog templates were spiked into each PCR to estimate absolute template abundance from read counts. TCRbeta CDR3 regions were amplified from genomic DNA with bias-controlled V and J gene primers using the immunoSEQ assay. Sequencing of rearranged TCRbeta segments was done at approximately 20X coverage. The authors' pipeline ran thus. Sequencing errors were corrected by clustering, and CDR3s were annotated against IMGT so that V, D and J genes could be assigned. Only productive TCRbeta rearrangements were used in downstream analyses, excluding out-of-frame or stop-codon sequences. Clonality was calculated as one minus the Shannon entropy normalized by the log of the number of unique productive sequences. Fisher's exact test with Benjamini-Hochberg correction, at a threshold of adjusted p below 0.01, was used to find clones that differed between time points or between blood and tumor. TCRdb limited this immuneACCESS table to in-frame rearrangements with V and J called. A share of clones is missing; checked studies link under half to unresolved V genes, and the rest is unexplained. V and J calls and clone size come straight from that table; D and trimming were deduced from the DNA. The sample table lists roughly 51,000 clones, 79% of them with a count of one. About 10% of the sample belongs to the ten largest clones.

This sample's time point label indicates: pretreatment peripheral blood. A total of 25 to 35 patients with locally advanced or metastatic urothelial carcinoma, treated at Memorial Sloan Kettering on a trial protocol, made up the cohort. Peripheral blood mononuclear cells were collected from each patient pretreatment and during treatment, giving between 1 and 8 total time points per patient. The Qiagen DNeasy Blood extraction kit was used to purify genomic DNA from total PBMCs and from tumor samples. PBMCs were collected pretreatment and during treatment and were isolated and stored as previously described.

This sample comprised PBMCs, obtained around atezolizumab (anti-PD-L1) treatment. This TCR was recovered from a man aged 65-85 years with urothelial cancer. Recombination linked TRBV6-1 to TRBJ2-5; no D gene is confidently identified. The DNA reads as follows: TGTGCCAGCAGTGTAAACCCTTTAGAACAAGAGACCCAGTACTTC. It translates as CASSVNPLEQETQYF.